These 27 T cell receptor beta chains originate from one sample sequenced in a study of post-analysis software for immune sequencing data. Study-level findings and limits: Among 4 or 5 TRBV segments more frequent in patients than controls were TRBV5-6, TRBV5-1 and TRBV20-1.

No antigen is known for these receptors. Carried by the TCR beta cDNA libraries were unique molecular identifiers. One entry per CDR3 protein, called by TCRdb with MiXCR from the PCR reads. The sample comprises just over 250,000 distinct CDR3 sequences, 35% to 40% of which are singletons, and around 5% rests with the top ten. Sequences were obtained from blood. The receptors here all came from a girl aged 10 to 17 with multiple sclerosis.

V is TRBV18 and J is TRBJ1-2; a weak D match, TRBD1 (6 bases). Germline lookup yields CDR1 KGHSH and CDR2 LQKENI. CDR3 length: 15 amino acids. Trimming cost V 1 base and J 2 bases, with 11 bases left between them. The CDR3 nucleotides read TGTGCCAGCTCACCACGGGACATCTCGAACTATGGCTACACCTTC. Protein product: CASSPRDISNYGYTF. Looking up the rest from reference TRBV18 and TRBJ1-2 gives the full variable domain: NAGVMQNPRHLVRRRGQEARLRCSPMKGHSHVYWYRQLPEEGLKFMVYLQKENIIDESGMPKERFSAEFPKEGPSILRIQQVVRGDSAAYFCASSPRDISNYGYTFGSGTRLTVV.

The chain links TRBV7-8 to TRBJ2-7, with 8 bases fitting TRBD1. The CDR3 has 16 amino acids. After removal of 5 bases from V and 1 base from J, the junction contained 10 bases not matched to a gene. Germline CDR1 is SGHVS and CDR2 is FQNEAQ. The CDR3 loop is CASSTPTGGRSYEQYF. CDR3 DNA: TGTGCCAGCAGCACCCCAACAGGGGGAAGGTCCTACGAGCAGTACTTC.

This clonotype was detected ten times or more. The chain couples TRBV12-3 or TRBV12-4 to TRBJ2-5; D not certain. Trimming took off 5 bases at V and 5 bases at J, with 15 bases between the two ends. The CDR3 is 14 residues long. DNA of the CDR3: TGTGCCAGCAGTCCGGACGGAATTTTGGAGACCCAGTACTTC. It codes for CASSPDGILETQYF.

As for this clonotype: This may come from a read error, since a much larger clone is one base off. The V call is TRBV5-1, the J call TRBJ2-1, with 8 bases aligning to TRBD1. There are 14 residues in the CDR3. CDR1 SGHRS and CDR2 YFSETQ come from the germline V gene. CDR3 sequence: CASSLGQDCNEQFF. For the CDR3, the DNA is TGCGCCAGCAGTTTGGGACAGGACTGCAATGAGCAGTTCTTC.

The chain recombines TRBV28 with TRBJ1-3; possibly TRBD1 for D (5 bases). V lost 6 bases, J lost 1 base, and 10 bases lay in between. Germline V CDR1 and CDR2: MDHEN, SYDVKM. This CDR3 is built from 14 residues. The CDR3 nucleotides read TGTGCCAGCAGGCCCCCAGGGTCTGGAAACACCATATATTTT. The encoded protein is CASRPPGSGNTIYF. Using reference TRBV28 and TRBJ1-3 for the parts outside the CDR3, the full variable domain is DVKVTQSSRYLVKRTGEKVFLECVQDMDHENMFWYRQDPGLGLRLIYFSYDVKMKEKGDIPEGYSVSREKKERFSLILESASTNQTSMYLCASRPPGSGNTIYFGEGSWLTVV.

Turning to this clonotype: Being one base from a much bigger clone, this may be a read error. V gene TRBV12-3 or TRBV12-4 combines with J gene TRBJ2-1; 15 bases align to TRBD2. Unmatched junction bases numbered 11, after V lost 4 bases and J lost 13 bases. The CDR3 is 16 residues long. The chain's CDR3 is CASSWGLAGGQETQFF. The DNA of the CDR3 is TGTGCCAGCAGTTGGGGACTAGCGGGGGGACAAGAGACCCAGTTCTTC.

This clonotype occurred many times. The CDR3 spells CASSNRAKDGYGYTF. In nucleotides, the CDR3 is TGTGCCAGCAGCAATAGGGCCAAAGACGGCTATGGCTACACCTTC. The genes are TRBV7-2 and TRBJ1-2; D is ambiguous. The V end lost 5 bases, the J end lost 4 bases, and 17 bases lay between the germline ends. The CDR3 length is 15 residues. In germline, CDR1 is SGHTA, CDR2 FQGNSA.

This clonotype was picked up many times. The CDR3: CATGPTGPSSGANVLTF. The CDR3 DNA follows: TGTGCCACCGGTCCGACAGGGCCAAGCTCTGGGGCCAACGTCCTGACTTTC. The chain carries TRBV24-1 and TRBJ2-6, with TRBD1 matching over 7 bases. CDR3 length equals 17 residues. V lost 9 bases to trimming and J lost 0 bases; unmatched junction nucleotides: 10. Germline V gene data show CDR1 as KGHDR and CDR2 as SFDVKD.

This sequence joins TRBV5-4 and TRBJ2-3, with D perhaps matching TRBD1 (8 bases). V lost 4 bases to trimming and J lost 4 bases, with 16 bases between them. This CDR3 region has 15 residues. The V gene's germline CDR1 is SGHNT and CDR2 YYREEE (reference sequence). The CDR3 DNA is TGTGCCAGCAGCGCCGTACAGGGGGGGTCAGATACGCAGTATTTT. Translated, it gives CASSAVQGGSDTQYF.

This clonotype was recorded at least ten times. In nucleotides, the CDR3 is TGCAGTGCTCAGGGGGGGCCAAGCAATCAGCCCCAGCATTTT. It encodes CSAQGGPSNQPQHF. The chain carries TRBV20-1 and TRBJ1-5; TRBD1 agrees at 7 bases. Germline CDR1 and CDR2: DFQATT and SNEGSKA (reference sequence). The V segment lost 5 bases and the J segment 1 base; nucleotides outside the gene matches: 5. CDR3 length: 14 residues.

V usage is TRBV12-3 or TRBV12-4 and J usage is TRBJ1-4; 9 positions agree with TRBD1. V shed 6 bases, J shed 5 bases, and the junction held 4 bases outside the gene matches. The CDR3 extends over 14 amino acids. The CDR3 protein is CASRPQGANEKLFF. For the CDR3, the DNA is TGTGCCAGCAGACCACAGGGGGCCAATGAAAAACTGTTTTTT.

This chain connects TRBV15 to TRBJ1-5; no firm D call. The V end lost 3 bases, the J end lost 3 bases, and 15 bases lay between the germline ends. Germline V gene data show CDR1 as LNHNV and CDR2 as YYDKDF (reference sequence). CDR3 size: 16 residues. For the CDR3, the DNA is TGTGCCACCAGCAGTAGGCTTCAGGAGGTCAATCAGCCCCAGCATTTT. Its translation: CATSSRLQEVNQPQHF.

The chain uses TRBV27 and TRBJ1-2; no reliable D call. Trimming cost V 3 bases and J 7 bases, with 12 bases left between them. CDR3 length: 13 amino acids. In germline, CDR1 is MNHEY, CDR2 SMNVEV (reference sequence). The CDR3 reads CASSFKGYAGYTF. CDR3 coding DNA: TGTGCCAGCAGTTTTAAAGGGTACGCTGGCTACACCTTC.

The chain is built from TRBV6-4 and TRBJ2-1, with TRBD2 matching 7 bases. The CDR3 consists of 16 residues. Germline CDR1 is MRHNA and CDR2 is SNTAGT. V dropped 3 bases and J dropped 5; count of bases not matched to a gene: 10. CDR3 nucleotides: TGTGCCAGCAGTGATGTCGGGAGGAATGATCACAATGAGCAGTTCTTC. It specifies CASSDVGRNDHNEQFF.

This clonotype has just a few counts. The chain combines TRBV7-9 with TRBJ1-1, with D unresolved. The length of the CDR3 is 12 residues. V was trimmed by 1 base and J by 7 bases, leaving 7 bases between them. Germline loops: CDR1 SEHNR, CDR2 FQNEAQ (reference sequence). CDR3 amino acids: CASSLVTGEAFF. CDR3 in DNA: TGTGCCAGCAGCTTAGTTACGGGTGAAGCTTTCTTT.

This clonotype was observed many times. The CDR3 here is CSARDRVLSNQPQHF. The CDR3 DNA is TGCAGTGCTAGAGACAGGGTCCTTAGCAATCAGCCCCAGCATTTT. The chain links TRBV20-1 to TRBJ1-5, with a weak D call TRBD1 (5 bases). The V and J ends lost 0 bases and 0 bases respectively, with 9 bases between them. The CDR3 contains 15 residues. The V gene's germline CDR1 is DFQATT and CDR2 SNEGSKA (reference sequence).

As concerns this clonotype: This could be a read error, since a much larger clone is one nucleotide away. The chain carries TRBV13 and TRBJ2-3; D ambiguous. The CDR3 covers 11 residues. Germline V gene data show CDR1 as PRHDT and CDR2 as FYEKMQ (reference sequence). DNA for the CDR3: TGTGCCAGCAGCTTCGCAGATACGCTGTATTTT. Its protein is CASSFADTLYF.

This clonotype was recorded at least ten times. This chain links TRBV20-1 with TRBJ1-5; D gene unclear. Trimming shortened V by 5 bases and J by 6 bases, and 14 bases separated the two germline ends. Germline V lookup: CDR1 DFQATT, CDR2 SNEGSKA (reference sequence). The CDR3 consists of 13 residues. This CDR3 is CSAPVGPSQPQHF. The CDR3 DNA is TGCAGTGCTCCAGTTGGGCCAAGTCAGCCCCAGCATTTT.

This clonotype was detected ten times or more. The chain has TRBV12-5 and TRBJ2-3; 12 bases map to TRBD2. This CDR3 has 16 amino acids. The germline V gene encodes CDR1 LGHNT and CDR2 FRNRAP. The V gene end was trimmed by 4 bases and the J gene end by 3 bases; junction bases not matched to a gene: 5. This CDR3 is CASGYGLAGMTDTQYF. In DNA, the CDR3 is TGTGCTAGTGGTTATGGACTAGCGGGAATGACAGATACGCAGTATTTT. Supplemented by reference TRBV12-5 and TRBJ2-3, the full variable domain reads DARVTQTPRHKVTEMGQEVTMRCQPILGHNTVFWYRQTMMQGLELLAYFRNRAPLDDSGMPKDRFSAEMPDATLATLKIQPSEPRDSAVYFCASGYGLAGMTDTQYFGPGTRLTVL.

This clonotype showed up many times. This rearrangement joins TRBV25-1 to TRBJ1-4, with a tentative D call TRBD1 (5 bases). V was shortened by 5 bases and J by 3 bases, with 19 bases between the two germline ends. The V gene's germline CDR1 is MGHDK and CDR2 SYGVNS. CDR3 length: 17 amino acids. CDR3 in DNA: TGTGCCAGCAGTTATTCGTTGATCGGGGCCCCTAATGAAAAACTGTTTTTT. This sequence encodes CASSYSLIGAPNEKLFF.

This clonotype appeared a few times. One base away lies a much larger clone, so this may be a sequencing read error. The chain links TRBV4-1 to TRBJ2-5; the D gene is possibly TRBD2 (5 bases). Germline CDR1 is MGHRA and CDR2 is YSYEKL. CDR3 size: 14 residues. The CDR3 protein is CASGQDPTKETQYF. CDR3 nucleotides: TGCGCCAGCGGCCAAGATCCGACTAAGGAGACCCAGTACTTC.

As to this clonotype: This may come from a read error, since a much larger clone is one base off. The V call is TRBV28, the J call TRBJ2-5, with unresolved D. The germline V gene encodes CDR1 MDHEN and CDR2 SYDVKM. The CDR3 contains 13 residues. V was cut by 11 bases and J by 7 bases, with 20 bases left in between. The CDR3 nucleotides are TGTGCCTGCTGTATGGGTGCCGGGCTGACCCAGTACTTC. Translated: CACCMGAGLTQYF. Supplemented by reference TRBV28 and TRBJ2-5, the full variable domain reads DVKVTQSSRYLVKRTGEKVFLECVQDMDHENMFWYRQDPGLGLRLIYFSYDVKMKEKGDIPEGYSVSREKKERFSLILESASTNQTSMYLCACCMGAGLTQYFGPGTRLLVL.

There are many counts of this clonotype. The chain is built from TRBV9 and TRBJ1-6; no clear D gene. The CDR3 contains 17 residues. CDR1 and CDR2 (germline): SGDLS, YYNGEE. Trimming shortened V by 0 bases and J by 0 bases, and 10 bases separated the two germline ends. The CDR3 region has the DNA TGTGCCAGCAGCGTAGGAGGGCAGAGCTCCTATAATTCACCCCTCCACTTT. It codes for CASSVGGQSSYNSPLHF. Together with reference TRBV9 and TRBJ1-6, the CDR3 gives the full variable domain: DSGVTQTPKHLITATGQRVTLRCSPRSGDLSVYWYQQSLDQGLQFLIQYYNGEERAKGNILERFSAQQFPDLHSELNLSSLELGDSALYFCASSVGGQSSYNSPLHFGNGTRLTVT.

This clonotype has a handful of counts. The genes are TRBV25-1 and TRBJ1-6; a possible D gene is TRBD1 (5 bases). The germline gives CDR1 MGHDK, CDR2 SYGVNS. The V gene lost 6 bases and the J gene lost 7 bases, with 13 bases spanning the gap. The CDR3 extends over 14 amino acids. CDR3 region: CASSRDARNSPLHF. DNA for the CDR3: TGTGCCAGCAGCCGGGACGCAAGAAATTCACCCCTCCACTTT.

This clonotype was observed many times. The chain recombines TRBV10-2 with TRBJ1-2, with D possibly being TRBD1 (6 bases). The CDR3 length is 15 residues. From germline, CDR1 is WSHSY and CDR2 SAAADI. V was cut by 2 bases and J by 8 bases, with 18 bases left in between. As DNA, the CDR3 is TGCGCCAGCAGTGAGATAGAAACAGGGCGAAGGGGCTACACCTTC. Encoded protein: CASSEIETGRRGYTF.

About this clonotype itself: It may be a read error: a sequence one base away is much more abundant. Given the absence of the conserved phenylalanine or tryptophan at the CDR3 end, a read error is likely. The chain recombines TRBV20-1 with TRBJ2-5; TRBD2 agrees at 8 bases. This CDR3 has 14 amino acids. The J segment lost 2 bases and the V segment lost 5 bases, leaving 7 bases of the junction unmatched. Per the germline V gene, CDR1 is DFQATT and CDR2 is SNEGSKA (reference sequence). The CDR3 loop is CSAGAGTRQETQYV. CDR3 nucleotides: TGCAGTGCTGGGGCGGGGACTAGGCAAGAGACCCAGTACGTC.

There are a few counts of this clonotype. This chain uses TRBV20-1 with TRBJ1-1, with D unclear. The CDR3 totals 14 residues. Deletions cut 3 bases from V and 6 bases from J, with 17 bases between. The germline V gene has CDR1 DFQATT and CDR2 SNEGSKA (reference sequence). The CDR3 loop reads CSASTTSGRAEAFF. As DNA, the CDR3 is TGCAGTGCTAGTACGACAAGCGGCCGGGCTGAAGCTTTCTTT.